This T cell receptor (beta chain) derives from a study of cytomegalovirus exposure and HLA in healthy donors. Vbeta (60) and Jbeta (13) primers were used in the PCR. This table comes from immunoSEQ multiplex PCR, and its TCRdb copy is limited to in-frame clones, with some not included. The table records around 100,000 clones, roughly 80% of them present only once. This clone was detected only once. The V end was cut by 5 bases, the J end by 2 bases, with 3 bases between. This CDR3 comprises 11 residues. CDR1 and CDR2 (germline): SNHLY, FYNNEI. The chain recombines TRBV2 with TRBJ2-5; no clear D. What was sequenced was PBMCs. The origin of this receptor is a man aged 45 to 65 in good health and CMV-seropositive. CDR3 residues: CASSTQETQYF. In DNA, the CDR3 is TGTGCCAGCAGTACACAAGAGACCCAGTACTTC.